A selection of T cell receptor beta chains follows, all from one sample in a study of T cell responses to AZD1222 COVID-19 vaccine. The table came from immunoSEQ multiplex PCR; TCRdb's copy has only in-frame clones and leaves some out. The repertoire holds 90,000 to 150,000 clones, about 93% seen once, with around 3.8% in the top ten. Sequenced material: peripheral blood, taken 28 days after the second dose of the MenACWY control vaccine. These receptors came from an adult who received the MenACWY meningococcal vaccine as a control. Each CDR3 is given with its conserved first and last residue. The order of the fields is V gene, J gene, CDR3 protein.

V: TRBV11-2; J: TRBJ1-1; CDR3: CASSLVPRGFTEAFF
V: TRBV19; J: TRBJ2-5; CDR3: CASSPGETQYF
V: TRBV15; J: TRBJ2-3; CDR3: CATSGRDRRTDTQYF
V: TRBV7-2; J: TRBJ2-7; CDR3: CASSRGPMEYEQYF
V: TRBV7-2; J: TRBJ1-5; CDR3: CASSLDVGSGNQPQHF
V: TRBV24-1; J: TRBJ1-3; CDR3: CATSDSRSSGNTIYF
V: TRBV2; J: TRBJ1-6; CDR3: CASSPDSTSSPLHF
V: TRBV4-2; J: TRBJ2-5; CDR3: CASSPEDRYQETQYF
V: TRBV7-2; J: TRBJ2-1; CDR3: CASSRLGYNEQFF
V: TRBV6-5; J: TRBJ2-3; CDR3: CASSYSTGGGDTQYF
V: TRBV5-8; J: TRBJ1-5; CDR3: CASSRGQSNQPQHF
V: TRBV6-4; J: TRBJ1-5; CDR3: CASSDNGGRNQPQHF
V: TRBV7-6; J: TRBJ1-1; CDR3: CASSSPGQPNTEAFF
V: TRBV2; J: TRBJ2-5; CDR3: CASRWGEETQYF
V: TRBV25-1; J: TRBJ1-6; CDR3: CASSDLAGSPLHF
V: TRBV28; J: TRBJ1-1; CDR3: CASSSTGFGMNTEAFF
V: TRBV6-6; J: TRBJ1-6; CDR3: CASSTAGNNSPLHF
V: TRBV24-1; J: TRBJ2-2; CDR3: CATSDIRGLGELFF
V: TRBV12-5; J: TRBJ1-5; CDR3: CASGLPKHGNSNQPQHF
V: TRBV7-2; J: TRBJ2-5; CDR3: CASRRTVQETQYF
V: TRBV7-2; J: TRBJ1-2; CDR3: CASSLWGNYGYTF
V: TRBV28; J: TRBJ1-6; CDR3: CASRLGQGDSPLHF
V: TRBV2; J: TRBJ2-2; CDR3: CASSGDYPNTGELFF
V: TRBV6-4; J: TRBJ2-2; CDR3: CASSEAGADTGELFF
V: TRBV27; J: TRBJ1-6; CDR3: CASRDRDSPLHF
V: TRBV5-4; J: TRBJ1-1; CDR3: CASSPRLGRRGTEAFF
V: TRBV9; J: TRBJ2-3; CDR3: CASSATSGTDTQYF
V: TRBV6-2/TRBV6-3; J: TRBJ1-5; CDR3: CASSYTPGEPQHF
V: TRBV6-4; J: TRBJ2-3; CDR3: CASSETSGGTDTQYF
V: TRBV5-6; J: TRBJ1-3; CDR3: CASRSGAGNTIYF
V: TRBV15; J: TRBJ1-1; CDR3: CATSATQGQVNTEAFF
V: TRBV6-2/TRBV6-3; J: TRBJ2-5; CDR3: CASSYFETQYF
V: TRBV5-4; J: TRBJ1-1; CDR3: CASSNRQGWAEAFF
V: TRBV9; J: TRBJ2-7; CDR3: CASSVAVGQLYEQYF
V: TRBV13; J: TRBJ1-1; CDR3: CASKVSYTEAFF
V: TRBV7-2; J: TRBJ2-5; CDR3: CASSLGGSGKETQYF
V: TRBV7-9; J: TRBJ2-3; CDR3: CASSLAPGDRENTQYF
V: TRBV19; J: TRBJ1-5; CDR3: CATGGSQPQHF
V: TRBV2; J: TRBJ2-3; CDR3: CASSAFLGQTSTDTQYF
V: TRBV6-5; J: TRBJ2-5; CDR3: CASSYLAGSQETQYF
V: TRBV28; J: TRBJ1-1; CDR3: CASRLQGRMNTEAFF
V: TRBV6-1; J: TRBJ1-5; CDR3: CASSETVTNQPQHF
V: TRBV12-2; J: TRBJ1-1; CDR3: CASRLSKKYEAFF
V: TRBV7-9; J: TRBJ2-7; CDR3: CASSAGPYEQYF
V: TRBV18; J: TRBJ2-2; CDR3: CASTRLAGNTGELFF
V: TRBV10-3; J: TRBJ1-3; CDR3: CAISRQGSSGNTIYF
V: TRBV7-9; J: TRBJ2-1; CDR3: CASSRTSGYNEQFF
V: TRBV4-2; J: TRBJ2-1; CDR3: CASRPSRTAYNEQFF
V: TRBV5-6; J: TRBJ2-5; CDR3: CASSFWGSKSQETQYF
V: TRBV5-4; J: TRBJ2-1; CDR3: CASSLEVGRAYNEQFF
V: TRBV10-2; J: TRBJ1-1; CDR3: CATAATIQGAEAFF